The TCR beta chain under discussion was sequenced for a study of glioma-infiltrating T cells. This clonotype was counted a single time. This CDR3 is built from 13 residues. The germline gives CDR1 DFQATT, CDR2 SNEGSKA (reference sequence). Trimming left V 8 bases short and J 5 bases short, with 18 bases between. The iRepertoire nested amplicon-rescue multiplex PCR amplified TCR alpha and beta CDR3s from RNA. MiXCR was run by TCRdb on the multiplex PCR reads, yielding one entry per CDR3 protein. The table shows 400,000 or so distinct CDR3 sequences, with about two fifths occurring only once. The genes are TRBV20-1 and TRBJ1-2; the D gene is possibly TRBD1 (6 bases). The TCR sequence derives from a human donor with low-grade glioma or glioblastoma, undergoing nonglioma brain surgery, or in good health (not recorded which). The sequenced sample was glioma tissue, nonneoplastic brain tissue, or PBMCs (not recorded which). The CDR3 nucleotides read TGCAGTTCCCCTCCTGAAGGGGGATATGGCTACACCTTC. It is translated as CSSPPEGGYGYTF.